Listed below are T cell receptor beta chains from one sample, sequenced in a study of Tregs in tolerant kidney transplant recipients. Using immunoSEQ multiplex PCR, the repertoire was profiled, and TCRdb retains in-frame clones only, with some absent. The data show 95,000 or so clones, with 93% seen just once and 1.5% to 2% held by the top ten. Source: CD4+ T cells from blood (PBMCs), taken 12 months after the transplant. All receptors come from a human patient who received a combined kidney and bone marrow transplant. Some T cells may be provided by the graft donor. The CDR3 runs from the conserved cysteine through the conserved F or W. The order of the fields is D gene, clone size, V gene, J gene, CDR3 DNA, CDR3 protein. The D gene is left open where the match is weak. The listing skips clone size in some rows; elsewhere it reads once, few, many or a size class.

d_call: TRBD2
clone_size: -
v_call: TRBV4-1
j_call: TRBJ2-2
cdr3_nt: TGCGCCAGCAGTCAAACCCTACTAGCGGGAGTGACCGGGGAGCTGTTTTTT
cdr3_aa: CASSQTLLAGVTGELFF

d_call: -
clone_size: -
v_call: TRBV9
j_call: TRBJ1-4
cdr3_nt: TGTGCCAGCAGCCCCCGGACAGCGACGAATGAAAAACTGTTTTTT
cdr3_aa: CASSPRTATNEKLFF

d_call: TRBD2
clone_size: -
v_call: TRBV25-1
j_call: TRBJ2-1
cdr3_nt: TGTGCCAGCAGTGAATTGACTAGCGGGAGGGCCGGTACTGAGCAGTTCTTC
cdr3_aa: CASSELTSGRAGTEQFF

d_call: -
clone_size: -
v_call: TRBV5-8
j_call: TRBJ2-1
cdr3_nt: TGTGCCAGCAGCTTGGGGCTTATGCTTGACAATGAGCAGTTCTTC
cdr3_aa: CASSLGLMLDNEQFF

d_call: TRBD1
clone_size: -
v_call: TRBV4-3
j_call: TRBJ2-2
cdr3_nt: TGCGCCAGCAGCCCTACGGACAGGGCAGGGGGGGAGCTGTTTTTT
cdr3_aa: CASSPTDRAGGELFF

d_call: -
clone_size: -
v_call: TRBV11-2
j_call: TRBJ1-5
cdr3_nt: TGTGCCAGCAGCTCGGGAGGTCAGCCCCAGCATTTT
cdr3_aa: CASSSGGQPQHF

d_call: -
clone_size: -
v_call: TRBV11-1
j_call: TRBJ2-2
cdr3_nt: TGTGCCAGCAGCTTAGTCCTCAGGGCCGGGGAGCTGTTTTTT
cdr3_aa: CASSLVLRAGELFF

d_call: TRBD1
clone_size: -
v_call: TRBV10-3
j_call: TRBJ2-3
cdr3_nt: TGTGCCATCAGCCAGGGGGCGGCTAAACTTAGCACAGATACGCAGTATTTT
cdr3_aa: CAISQGAAKLSTDTQYF

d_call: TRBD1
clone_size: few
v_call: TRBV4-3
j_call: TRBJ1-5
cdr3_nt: TGCGCCAGCAGCCAACGACAGGGTGGGCAGCCCCAGCATTTT
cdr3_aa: CASSQRQGGQPQHF

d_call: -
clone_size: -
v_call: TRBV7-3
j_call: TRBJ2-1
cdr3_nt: TGTGCCAGCAGTAGCCTAGGCGGCTCCTACAATGAGCAGTTCTTC
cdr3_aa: CASSSLGGSYNEQFF

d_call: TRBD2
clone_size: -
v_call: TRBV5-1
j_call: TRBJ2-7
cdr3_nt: TGCGCCAGCAGCCGCTTGGTCACTAGCGGGAGCTACGAGCAGTACTTC
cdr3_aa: CASSRLVTSGSYEQYF

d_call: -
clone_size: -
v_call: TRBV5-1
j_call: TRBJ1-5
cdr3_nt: TGCGCCAGCAGCCTTGACAGTAGGCAGCCCCAGCATTTT
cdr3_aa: CASSLDSRQPQHF

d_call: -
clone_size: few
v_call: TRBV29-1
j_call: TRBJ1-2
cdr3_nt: TGCAGCGTTGATCAGCGTAACTATGGCTACACCTTC
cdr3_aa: CSVDQRNYGYTF

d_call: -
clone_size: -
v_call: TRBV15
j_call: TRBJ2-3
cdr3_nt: TGTGCCACAGACGGGGGGAGGGGACACACAGATACGCAGTATTTT
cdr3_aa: CATDGGRGHTDTQYF

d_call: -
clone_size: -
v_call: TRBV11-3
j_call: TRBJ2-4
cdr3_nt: TGTGCCAGCAGCTTAGAAGGGGGGGGAACCCTCAAAAACATTCAGTACTTC
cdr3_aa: CASSLEGGGTLKNIQYF